The present T cell receptor beta chain was sequenced within a study of tumor-infiltrating lymphocytes in localized non-small cell lung cancer. Study-level points and caveats: Immunotypes IM1 and IM2 had similar TCR-derived T-cell fractions. Available tissue quantity limited TCR sequencing to a patient subset.

Data came from immunoSEQ multiplex PCR; TCRdb stores just in-frame clones and leaves some out. The table lists 6,900 or so clones, roughly 70% of them singletons. Germline CDR1 LGHNT, CDR2 FRNRAP. Trimming took 4 bases from V and 3 from J; bases not matched to a gene: 5. CDR3 length equals 16 residues. Remarks on this clone: Its antigen is not identified.

The chain uses TRBV12-5 and TRBJ2-3; 12 bases fit TRBD2. The sequence came from a human donor with non-small cell lung cancer. The sequenced sample consisted of uninvolved lung tissue not adjacent to the tumor. The CDR3 here is CASGSGTSGLTDTQYF. The DNA for the CDR3 is TGTGCTAGTGGTTCCGGGACTAGCGGGTTAACAGATACGCAGTATTTT.